This record concerns one T cell receptor (beta chain) sequence. The data belong to a study of control samples from healthy donors and cancer patients. The repertoire was sequenced with immunoSEQ multiplex PCR; TCRdb's copy has only in-frame clones and lacks some. The data hold some 80,000 clones, with over 85% observed a single time. The clonotype comes from a man aged 50 or older in good health. The material sequenced was blood.

CDR3 in DNA: TGTGCCAGCAGCTTCGTGGGGGACTCTTCCCACGAGCAGTACTTC. Protein: CASSFVGDSSHEQYF. J is TRBJ2-7 and V is TRBV5-8; TRBD2 is a possible D gene (6 bases). The CDR3 is made up of 15 amino acids. V gave up 2 bases and J gave up 5 bases, with 17 bases separating them. Germline V CDR1 and CDR2: SGHTS, YDEGEE.